Described below is a single T cell receptor beta chain sequence and its context. Its antigen is undetermined. This specimen belongs to a study of vaccination and CD4 T cells after COVID-19. The germline V gene has CDR1 SGHTA and CDR2 FQGNSA. This CDR3 has 13 amino acids. Trimming cost V 0 bases and J 9 bases, with 9 bases left between them. Treatment here: roughly 11-day PBMC culture with coronavirus spike peptide pools or control peptides (ViraFEST assay). Once obtained from cultured CD4+ T cells, the DNA was sequenced using the Oncomine TCR Beta short-read assay. TCRdb reanalysed the PCR reads using MiXCR and keeps one entry per CDR3 protein. This sample has about 14,000 distinct CDR3 sequences; approximately 60% occur once, and the top ten carry roughly a fifth.

The chain is built from TRBV7-2 and TRBJ2-4; D uncertain. The TCR originated in a human donor who had recovered from COVID-19. The sample was CD4+ T cells from blood, cultured in vitro. CDR3 region: CASSLARSGIQYF. Here the CDR3 DNA reads TGTGCCAGCAGCTTAGCCAGGTCGGGCATTCAGTACTTC.